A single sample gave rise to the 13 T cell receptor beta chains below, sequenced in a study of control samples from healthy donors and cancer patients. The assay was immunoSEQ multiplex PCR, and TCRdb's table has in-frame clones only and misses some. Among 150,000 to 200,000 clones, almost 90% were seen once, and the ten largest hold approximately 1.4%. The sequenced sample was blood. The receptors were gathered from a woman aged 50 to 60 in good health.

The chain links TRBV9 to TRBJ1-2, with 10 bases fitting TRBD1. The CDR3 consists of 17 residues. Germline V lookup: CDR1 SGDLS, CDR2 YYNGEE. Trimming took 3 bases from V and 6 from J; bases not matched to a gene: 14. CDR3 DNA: TGTGCCAGCAGCGCCGGGACAGGGGTAAGGTTTGTGGATGGCTACACCTTC. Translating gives CASSAGTGVRFVDGYTF.

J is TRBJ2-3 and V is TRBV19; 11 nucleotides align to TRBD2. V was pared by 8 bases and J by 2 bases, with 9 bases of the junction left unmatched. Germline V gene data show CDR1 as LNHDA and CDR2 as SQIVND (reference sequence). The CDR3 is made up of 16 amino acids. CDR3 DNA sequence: TGTGCCAGTGGGATAGCGGGAGGGCTCCTCACAGATACGCAGTATTTT. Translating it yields CASGIAGGLLTDTQYF.

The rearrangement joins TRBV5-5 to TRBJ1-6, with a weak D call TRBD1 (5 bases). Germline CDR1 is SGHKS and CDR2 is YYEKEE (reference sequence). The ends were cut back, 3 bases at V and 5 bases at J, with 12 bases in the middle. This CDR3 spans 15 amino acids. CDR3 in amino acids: CASSWQAGNNSPLHF. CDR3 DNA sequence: TGTGCCAGCAGCTGGCAGGCAGGGAATAATTCACCCCTCCACTTT. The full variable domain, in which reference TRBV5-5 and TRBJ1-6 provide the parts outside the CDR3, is DAGVTQSPTHLIKTRGQQVTLRCSPISGHKSVSWYQQVLGQGPQFIFQYYEKEERGRGNFPDRFSARQFPNYSSELNVNALLLGDSALYLCASSWQAGNNSPLHFGNGTRLTVT.

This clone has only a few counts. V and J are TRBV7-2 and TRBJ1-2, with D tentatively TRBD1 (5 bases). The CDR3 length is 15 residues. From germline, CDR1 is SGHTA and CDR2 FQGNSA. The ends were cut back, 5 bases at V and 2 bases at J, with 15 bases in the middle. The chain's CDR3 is CASSEPGWENYGYTF. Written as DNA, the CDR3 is TGTGCCAGCAGCGAACCAGGGTGGGAGAACTATGGCTACACCTTC.

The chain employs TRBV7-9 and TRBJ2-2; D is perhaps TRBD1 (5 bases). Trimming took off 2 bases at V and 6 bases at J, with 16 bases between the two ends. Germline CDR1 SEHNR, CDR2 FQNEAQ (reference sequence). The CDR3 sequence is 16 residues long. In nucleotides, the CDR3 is TGTGCCAGCAGCTTACGGATTCAAGGGGTGGCCGGGGAGCTGTTTTTT. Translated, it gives CASSLRIQGVAGELFF.

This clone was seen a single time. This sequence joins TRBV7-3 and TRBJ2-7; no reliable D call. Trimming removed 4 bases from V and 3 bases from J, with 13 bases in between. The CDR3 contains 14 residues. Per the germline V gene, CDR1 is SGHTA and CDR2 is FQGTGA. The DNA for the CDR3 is TGTGCCAGCAGCTCGGCCGCTGACAACTACGAGCAGTACTTC. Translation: CASSSAADNYEQYF.

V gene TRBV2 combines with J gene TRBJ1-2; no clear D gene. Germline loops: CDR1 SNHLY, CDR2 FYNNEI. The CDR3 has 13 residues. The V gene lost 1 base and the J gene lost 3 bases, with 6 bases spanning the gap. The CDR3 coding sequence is TGTGCCAGCAGTGAAGGGCAGGACTATGGCTACACCTTC. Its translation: CASSEGQDYGYTF. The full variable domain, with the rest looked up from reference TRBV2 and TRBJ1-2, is EPEVTQTPSHQVTQMGQEVILRCVPISNHLYFYWYRQILGQKVEFLVSFYNNEISEKSEIFDDQFSVERPDGSNFTLKIRSTKLEDSAMYFCASSEGQDYGYTFGSGTRLTVV.

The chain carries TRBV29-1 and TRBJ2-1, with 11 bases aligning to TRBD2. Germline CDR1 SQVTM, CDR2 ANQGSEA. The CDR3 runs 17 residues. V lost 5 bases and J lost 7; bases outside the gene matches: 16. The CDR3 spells CSVRSGYSGRANNEQFF. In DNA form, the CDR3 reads TGCAGCGTTCGTTCAGGGTATAGCGGGAGGGCCAATAATGAGCAGTTCTTC.

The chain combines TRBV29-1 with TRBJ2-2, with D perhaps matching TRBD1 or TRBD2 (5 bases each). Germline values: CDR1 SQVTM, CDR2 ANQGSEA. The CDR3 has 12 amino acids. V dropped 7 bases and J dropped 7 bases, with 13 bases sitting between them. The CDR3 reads CSAGRSNGELFF. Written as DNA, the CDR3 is TGCAGCGCGGGACGCTCAAACGGGGAGCTGTTTTTT.

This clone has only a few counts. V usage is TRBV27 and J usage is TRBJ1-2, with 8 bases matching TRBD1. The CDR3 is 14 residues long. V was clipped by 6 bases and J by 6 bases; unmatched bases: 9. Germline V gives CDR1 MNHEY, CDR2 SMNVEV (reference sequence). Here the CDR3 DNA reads TGTGCCAGCAGGACACGGACAGGGTGGAATGGCTACACCTTC. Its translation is CASRTRTGWNGYTF.

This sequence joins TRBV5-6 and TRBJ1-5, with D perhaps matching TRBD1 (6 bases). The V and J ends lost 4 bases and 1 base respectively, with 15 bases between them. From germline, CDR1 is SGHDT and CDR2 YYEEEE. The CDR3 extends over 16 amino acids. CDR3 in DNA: TGTGCCAGCAGCCCAGGACGGGGGGGCAGCAATCAGCCCCAGCATTTT. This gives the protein CASSPGRGGSNQPQHF.

CDR3 loop: CSSTGQGNGGYTF. CDR3 nucleotides: TGCAGCTCCACGGGACAGGGCAACGGTGGCTACACCTTC. The chain carries TRBV29-1 and TRBJ1-2, with 9 bases matching TRBD1. The CDR3 runs to 13 residues. Germline CDR1 and CDR2: SQVTM and ANQGSEA. After removal of 8 bases from V and 7 bases from J, the junction contained 11 bases not matched to a gene.

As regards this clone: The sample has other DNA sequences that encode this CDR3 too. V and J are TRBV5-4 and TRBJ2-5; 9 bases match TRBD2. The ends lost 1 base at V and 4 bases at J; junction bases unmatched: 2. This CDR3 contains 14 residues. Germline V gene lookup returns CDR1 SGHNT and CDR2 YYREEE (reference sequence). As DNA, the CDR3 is TGTGCCAGCAGCTTGAGCGGGGGGAGAGAGACCCAGTACTTC. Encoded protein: CASSLSGGRETQYF.